This T cell receptor (beta chain) was sequenced in a study of T-cell reconstitution after alpha-beta-depleted transplantation in children. This clonotype has only a few counts. Trimming stripped 8 bases from V and 1 base from J, with 11 bases between. The CDR3 totals 12 residues. The germline gives CDR1 SQVTM, CDR2 ANQGSEA. Unique molecular identifiers were incorporated during preparation of the TCRbeta library. From the PCR reads, TCRdb called clonotypes with MiXCR, one entry per CDR3 protein. The repertoire consists of 400,000 to 500,000 distinct CDR3 sequences, with around 9.9% occurring once and the leading ten covering about 5%.

This clonotype was obtained from a human donor who donated a stem cell graft to a child with acute myeloid leukemia. The chain employs TRBV29-1 and TRBJ1-1; a possible D gene is TRBD1 (6 bases). Sample: PBMCs from the stem cell graft donor, taken from the stem cell graft. The CDR3: CSTGTQNTEAFF. The CDR3 DNA reads as TGCAGCACCGGGACACAGAACACTGAAGCTTTCTTT.